This T cell receptor beta chain was sequenced for a study of blood T cells in healthy people across ages. The CDR3 runs to 13 residues. V shed 5 bases and J shed 3 bases, with 13 bases lying between them. Germline V gives CDR1 DFQATT, CDR2 SNEGSKA (reference sequence). A second PCR of about 7 to 12 cycles used a sample-barcoded 5' primer and a J-beta primer mix. TCRdb independently ran MiXCR on the 5' RACE reads; one entry per CDR3 protein. Among about 650,000 distinct CDR3 sequences, 32% were seen once, and the ten largest hold 15% to 19%. This clonotype came up many times. The receptor was isolated from a woman aged 80 or over in good health. Sequencing was carried out using blood. The chain couples TRBV20-1 to TRBJ1-2, with D perhaps TRBD1 (5 bases). CDR3 nucleotides: TGCAGTGCTCCCCTACAGGTAGACTATGGCTACACCTTC. This codes for CSAPLQVDYGYTF.